These 4 T cell receptor beta chains originate from one sample sequenced in a study of neoadjuvant nivolumab and ipilimumab in lung cancer. TCRdb's copy holds only in-frame clones and misses some; the assay was immunoSEQ multiplex PCR. The sample lists tens of thousands of clones; around 80% were seen once. Sequencing was performed on peripheral blood, taken before neoadjuvant nivolumab, alone or with ipilimumab. The receptors originated from an adult with non-small cell lung cancer.

The chain recombines TRBV7-8 with TRBJ1-6; D call uncertain. The CDR3 is made up of 19 amino acids. V was cut by 2 bases and J by 0 bases, with 17 bases left in between. The germline V gene encodes CDR1 SGHVS and CDR2 FQNEAQ. The CDR3 loop reads CASSLQEALISSYNSPLHF. The CDR3, as DNA: TGTGCCAGCAGCTTACAAGAGGCCCTTATTAGCTCCTATAATTCACCCCTCCACTTT.

The chain uses TRBV7-9 and TRBJ1-5; a weak D match, TRBD1 (6 bases). This CDR3 contains 15 residues. Germline values: CDR1 SEHNR, CDR2 FQNEAQ (reference sequence). Trimming took 5 bases from V and 6 from J, leaving 17 bases between them. The DNA of the CDR3 is TGTGCCAGCAGCGCCGATACAGGGAGTAGTCAGCCCCAGCATTTT. The encoded protein is CASSADTGSSQPQHF.

The CDR3 coding sequence is TGTGCCAGCAGCTCACAGGGCCTGAGCACAGATACGCAGTATTTT. Protein sequence: CASSSQGLSTDTQYF. V gene TRBV5-4 combines with J gene TRBJ2-3; D possibly corresponds to TRBD1 (6 bases). Germline CDR1 SGHNT, CDR2 YYREEE (reference sequence). V lost 3 bases and J 0 bases, leaving 11 bases between the germline ends. The CDR3 is 15 residues long.

This chain uses TRBV5-5 with TRBJ1-2, with 7 nucleotides matching TRBD1. The CDR3 is 15 amino acids. Trimming at V came to 0 bases and at J to 2 bases, leaving 4 bases not matched to a gene. CDR1 SGHKS and CDR2 YYEKEE come from the germline V gene (reference sequence). Here the CDR3 DNA reads TGTGCCAGCAGCTTGGGAGGGGGCCTAAACTATGGCTACACCTTC. Amino acids: CASSLGGGLNYGYTF.